The entry below describes one T cell receptor (beta chain). The sample originates from a study of blood T cell repertoires in COVID-19. Trimming cost V 3 bases and J 5 bases; bases outside gene matches: 5. From germline, CDR1 is SGHAT and CDR2 FQDESV (reference sequence). The CDR3 consists of 14 residues. Data came from immunoSEQ multiplex PCR; TCRdb stores just in-frame clones and leaves some out. The data hold 100,000 to 150,000 clones, with approximately 90% observed a single time. The chain carries TRBV11-1 and TRBJ2-7; TRBD1 agrees at 9 bases. The TCR originated in a man aged 45 to 65 with COVID-19, enrolled during active disease. Sequenced: peripheral blood. CDR3 sequence (DNA): TGTGCCAGCAGCTTCGGACAGGGGAAGGACGAGCAGTACGTC. Its translation: CASSFGQGKDEQYV.